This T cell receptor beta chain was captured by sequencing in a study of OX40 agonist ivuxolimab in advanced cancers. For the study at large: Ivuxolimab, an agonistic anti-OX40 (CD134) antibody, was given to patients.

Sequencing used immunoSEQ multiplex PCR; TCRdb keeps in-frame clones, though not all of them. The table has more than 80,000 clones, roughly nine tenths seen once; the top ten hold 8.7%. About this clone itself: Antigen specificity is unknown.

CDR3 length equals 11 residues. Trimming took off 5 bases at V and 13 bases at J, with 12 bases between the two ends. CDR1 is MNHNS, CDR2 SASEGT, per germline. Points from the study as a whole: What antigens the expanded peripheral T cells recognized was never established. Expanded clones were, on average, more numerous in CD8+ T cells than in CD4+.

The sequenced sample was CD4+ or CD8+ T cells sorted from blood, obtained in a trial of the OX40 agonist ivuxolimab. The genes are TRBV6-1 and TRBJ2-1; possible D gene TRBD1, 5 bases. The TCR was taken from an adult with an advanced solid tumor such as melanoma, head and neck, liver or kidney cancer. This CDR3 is CASSPQGDQFF. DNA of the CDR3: TGTGCCAGCAGTCCGCAAGGGGATCAGTTCTTC.